Below, 32 T cell receptor beta chains from the same sample are listed, as sequenced in a study of shared clonotypes between healthy human individuals. Clones were read by immunoSEQ multiplex PCR, and TCRdb kept only the in-frame ones, dropping some. The sample consists of hundreds of thousands of clones, about 78% of them appearing once. Sequencing used memory CD4+ T cells sorted from blood. As to subset: CD45RA-negative fraction. These receptors all stem from a woman aged 25-40 years in good health.

Ten or more counts support this clone. The V and J genes are TRBV28 and TRBJ2-2; D gene uncertain. The germline V gene has CDR1 MDHEN and CDR2 SYDVKM. V lost 3 bases and J 5 bases, leaving 13 bases between the germline ends. The CDR3 is 15 amino acids. The CDR3 region is CASSLVAAVTGELFF. The CDR3 DNA is TGTGCCAGCAGTTTGGTTGCGGCCGTAACCGGGGAGCTGTTTTTT. The full variable domain, in which reference TRBV28 and TRBJ2-2 provide the parts outside the CDR3, is DVKVTQSSRYLVKRTGEKVFLECVQDMDHENMFWYRQDPGLGLRLIYFSYDVKMKEKGDIPEGYSVSREKKERFSLILESASTNQTSMYLCASSLVAAVTGELFFGEGSRLTVL.

The chain recombines TRBV9 with TRBJ2-7, with D uncertain. The germline CDR1 and CDR2 sequences are SGDLS and YYNGEE. V lost 1 base and J 2 bases, leaving 13 bases between the germline ends. This CDR3 spans 15 amino acids. CDR3 coding DNA: TGTGCCAGCAGCGTATATCGAGCCCTGACCTACGAGCAGTACTTC. Protein sequence: CASSVYRALTYEQYF.

CDR3 sequence reads: CASSPLRGGSSGANVLTF. The CDR3 DNA follows: TGTGCCAGCTCACCCCTGAGGGGTGGCAGTTCTGGGGCCAACGTCCTGACTTTC. The chain links TRBV18 to TRBJ2-6; the D gene could be TRBD1 or TRBD2 (5 bases each). The CDR3 totals 18 residues. CDR1 and CDR2 (germline): KGHSH, LQKENI. Trimming removed 3 bases at V and 1 base at J, with 16 bases between.

This clone was counted between two and nine times. The J gene is TRBJ2-3, the V gene TRBV11-2, with 10 positions matching TRBD2. CDR3 length: 16 amino acids. Per the germline V gene, CDR1 is SGHAT and CDR2 is FQNNGV. Germline trimming cut 5 bases from V and 2 bases from J; bases unmatched to any gene: 7. The CDR3, as DNA: TGTGCCAGCAGCCCGCGGACTAGCGGTAACACAGATACGCAGTATTTT. Protein: CASSPRTSGNTDTQYF.

Notes on this clone: Since a much larger clone is just one base distant, this may be a read error. Other DNA sequences in this specimen translate into the identical CDR3. The chain recombines TRBV19 with TRBJ2-7; 9 nucleotides align to TRBD1. CDR1 LNHDA and CDR2 SQIVND come from the germline V gene (reference sequence). The trim removed 5 bases at V and 4 bases at J, leaving 3 bases unmatched. The CDR3 extends over 13 amino acids. The CDR3 reads CASSGTGSYEQYF. The CDR3, as DNA: TGTGCCAGTAGTGGGACAGGGTCGTACGAGCAGTACTTC.

The rearrangement links TRBV28 to TRBJ2-4, with D perhaps matching TRBD1 (6 bases). Trimming shortened V by 5 bases and J by 9 bases, and 14 bases separated the two germline ends. The CDR3 totals 13 residues. CDR1 and CDR2 from the germline V gene are MDHEN and SYDVKM. This CDR3 is CASSLGTFFIQYF. CDR3 coding DNA: TGTGCCAGCAGTCTTGGGACATTTTTCATTCAGTACTTC.

Written as DNA, the CDR3 is TGTGCCAGCAGCTCCTACGAACTAGACGCTGGGGCCAACGTCCTGACTTTC. Protein sequence: CASSSYELDAGANVLTF. The V call is TRBV5-4, the J call TRBJ2-6; TRBD2 might be the D (5 bases). Germline V lookup: CDR1 SGHNT, CDR2 YYREEE (reference sequence). Trimming left V 3 bases short and J 2 bases short, with 15 bases between. This CDR3 has 17 residues.

There are a few counts of this clone. The chain uses TRBV5-1 and TRBJ1-1; unclear D gene. Germline V CDR1 and CDR2: SGHRS, YFSETQ. The CDR3 runs 15 residues. V was shortened by 0 bases and J by 4 bases, with 13 bases between the two germline ends. The CDR3 nucleotides read TGCGCCAGCAGCTTGGAATTCGGGAAGGCCACTGAAGCTTTCTTT. Its translation: CASSLEFGKATEAFF.

This rearrangement joins TRBV5-6 to TRBJ2-7, with D maybe TRBD1 (6 bases). The V gene lost 4 bases and the J gene lost 3 bases, with 20 bases spanning the gap. The CDR3 contains 16 residues. CDR1 is SGHDT and CDR2 is YYEEEE in the germline V gene. The DNA of the CDR3 is TGTGCCAGCAGCCACCTTAAAGGAAGGGGGAACTACGAGCAGTACTTC. Protein sequence: CASSHLKGRGNYEQYF.

J is TRBJ2-5 and V is TRBV5-1; no clear D. Germline V gene sequence: CDR1 SGHRS, CDR2 YFSETQ. V gave up 2 bases and J gave up 3 bases, with 8 bases separating them. The CDR3 sequence is 13 residues long. Written as DNA, the CDR3 is TGCGCCAGCAGCTTCGACTTCGAAGAGACCCAGTACTTC. Its protein product is CASSFDFEETQYF.

The chain carries TRBV23-1 and TRBJ2-1; 9 bases map to TRBD2. TRBV23-1 falls under the ORF class, with uncertain function. V gave up 5 bases and J gave up 9 bases; unmatched junction bases: 8. The CDR3 totals 14 residues. CDR3 DNA sequence: TGCGCCAGCAGTTATAGCGGGAGTAGGGGTGAGCAGTTCTTC. Amino acid sequence: CASSYSGSRGEQFF.

The chain employs TRBV25-1 and TRBJ2-7; D could derive from TRBD1 or TRBD2 (5 bases each). The CDR3 consists of 15 residues. The germline V gene encodes CDR1 MGHDK and CDR2 SYGVNS. Trimming stripped 2 bases from V and 4 bases from J, with 15 bases between. The CDR3 loop is CASSETRDQLYEQYF. The DNA of the CDR3 is TGTGCCAGCAGTGAAACCCGGGACCAACTATACGAGCAGTACTTC.

There are a few counts of this clone. In DNA, the CDR3 is TGTGCCAGCAGCTTGGTAGTTCAACAGCCCCAGCATTTT. This sequence encodes CASSLVVQQPQHF. The V and J genes are TRBV5-6 and TRBJ1-5; D is unresolved. Looked up from germline, CDR1 is SGHDT and CDR2 is YYEEEE. The CDR3 contains 13 residues. V dropped 0 bases and J dropped 7 bases, with 8 bases sitting between them.

This clone showed up just once. This sequence joins TRBV28 and TRBJ2-2, with D possibly matching TRBD2 (6 bases). V was cut by 8 bases and J by 1 base, with 14 bases left in between. Per the germline V gene, CDR1 is MDHEN and CDR2 is SYDVKM. There are 15 residues in the CDR3. CDR3 in DNA: TGTGCCAGCGGGCTCGGGACTCGGAACACCGGGGAGCTGTTTTTT. Translating gives CASGLGTRNTGELFF.

In this sample, this clone turned up once. The J gene is TRBJ2-5, the V gene TRBV6-1, with D possibly matching TRBD2 (6 bases). With the DNA end fitting TRBJ2-7 better, the J assignment may be wrong. Germline CDR1 reads MNHNS; CDR2 reads SASEGT. The CDR3 runs to 13 residues. In DNA, the CDR3 is TGTGCCAGCGGACGGGAGAGTCCCTACGAGCAGTACTTC. Encoded protein: CASGRESPYEQYF.

V is TRBV2 and J is TRBJ2-7; 11 nucleotides align to TRBD1. The germline V gene encodes CDR1 SNHLY and CDR2 FYNNEI. The CDR3 loop spans 15 amino acids. V lost 2 bases to trimming and J lost 3 bases; unmatched junction nucleotides: 3. The CDR3 is CASSEMGQGVYEQYF. CDR3 in DNA: TGTGCCAGCAGTGAAATGGGACAGGGGGTCTACGAGCAGTACTTC. Full variable domain (remainder filled in from reference TRBV2 and TRBJ2-7): EPEVTQTPSHQVTQMGQEVILRCVPISNHLYFYWYRQILGQKVEFLVSFYNNEISEKSEIFDDQFSVERPDGSNFTLKIRSTKLEDSAMYFCASSEMGQGVYEQYFGPGTRLTVT.

This clone was found a few times. The chain couples TRBV7-9 to TRBJ1-1; weak D call: TRBD1 (5 bases). CDR3 length: 13 residues. Germline assignment: CDR1 SEHNR and CDR2 FQNEAQ (reference sequence). V dropped 1 base and J dropped 8 bases, with 11 bases sitting between them. The CDR3: CASSLGQTSEAFF. The DNA of the CDR3 is TGTGCCAGCAGCTTAGGACAGACATCAGAAGCTTTCTTT. The entire variable domain, with the rest obtained from reference TRBV7-9 and TRBJ1-1, is as follows: DTGVSQNPRHKITKRGQNVTFRCDPISEHNRLYWYRQTLGQGPEFLTYFQNEAQLEKSRLLSDRFSAERPKGSFSTLEIQRTEQGDSAMYLCASSLGQTSEAFFGQGTRLTVV.

The J gene is TRBJ2-2, the V gene TRBV5-1; 7 bases fit TRBD1. Germline trimming cut 7 bases from V and 3 bases from J; bases unmatched to any gene: 3. Germline loops: CDR1 SGHRS, CDR2 YFSETQ. The CDR3 spans 13 residues. CDR3 nucleotides: TGCGCCAGCCGAGGACAGGACACCGGGGAGCTGTTTTTT. Amino acids: CASRGQDTGELFF.

A single count supports this clone. The genes are TRBV28 and TRBJ2-1; D could derive from TRBD1 or TRBD2 (5 bases each). V gave up 2 bases and J gave up 1 base, with 18 bases separating them. Germline V gene lookup returns CDR1 MDHEN and CDR2 SYDVKM. The CDR3 length is 18 residues. CDR3: CASSLAFGGTSSYNEQFF. The CDR3, as DNA: TGTGCCAGCAGTTTAGCTTTCGGTGGGACCTCTTCCTACAATGAGCAGTTCTTC.

The chain employs TRBV10-1 and TRBJ2-5; D unclear. Trimming removed 0 bases from V and 5 bases from J, with 10 bases in between. The CDR3 contains 14 residues. Germline loops: CDR1 WNHNN, CDR2 SYGVQD (reference sequence). Here the CDR3 reads CASSESQGLETQYF. The CDR3 region has the DNA TGCGCCAGCAGTGAGTCGCAAGGGTTGGAGACCCAGTACTTC.

This rearrangement joins TRBV28 to TRBJ2-1; D remains ambiguous. The CDR3 consists of 13 residues. Looked up from germline, CDR1 is MDHEN and CDR2 is SYDVKM. Trimming stripped 3 bases from V and 10 bases from J, with 13 bases between. The CDR3 nucleotides read TGTGCCAGCAGTTTTATTTTTGGGGTGGAGCAGTTCTTC. Protein product: CASSFIFGVEQFF. Full variable domain (rest looked up from reference TRBV28 and TRBJ2-1): DVKVTQSSRYLVKRTGEKVFLECVQDMDHENMFWYRQDPGLGLRLIYFSYDVKMKEKGDIPEGYSVSREKKERFSLILESASTNQTSMYLCASSFIFGVEQFFGPGTRLTVL.

This clone was observed a single time. Here the CDR3 reads CASHGDSSPYTEAFF. In DNA form, the CDR3 reads TGTGCCAGCCACGGGGACAGTTCCCCGTACACTGAAGCTTTCTTT. The chain joins TRBV6-6 to TRBJ1-1; 7 bases line up with TRBD1. CDR3 length: 15 residues. Germline CDR1 and CDR2: MNHNY and SVGAGI (reference sequence). With V trimmed by 8 bases and J by 3 bases, 12 bases remained unmatched.

J is TRBJ2-5 and V is TRBV5-1; TRBD2 matches 10 bases. The germline V gene has CDR1 SGHRS and CDR2 YFSETQ. V was pared by 4 bases and J by 6 bases, with 9 bases of the junction left unmatched. This CDR3 region has 15 residues. CDR3 residues: CASSVGTSDGKTQYF. The CDR3 DNA reads TGCGCCAGCAGCGTCGGGACTAGCGACGGGAAGACCCAGTACTTC.

This clone appeared a few times. The chain recombines TRBV18 with TRBJ2-2; D ambiguous. The CDR3 sequence is 14 residues long. Trimming pared 1 base from V and 2 bases from J, leaving 5 bases between. CDR1 and CDR2 (germline): KGHSH, LQKENI. The CDR3: CASSPQHNTGELFF. The CDR3 nucleotides read TGTGCCAGCTCACCACAACACAACACCGGGGAGCTGTTTTTT.

The genes are TRBV7-3 and TRBJ2-2, with TRBD1 matching 8 bases. Trimming removed 2 bases from V and 5 bases from J; junction bases left unmatched: 4. The germline V gene encodes CDR1 SGHTA and CDR2 FQGTGA. The length of the CDR3 is 15 residues. The DNA of the CDR3 is TGTGCCAGCAGCTTAGGGACAGGAATGACCGGGGAGCTGTTTTTT. Protein: CASSLGTGMTGELFF.

The chain combines TRBV13 with TRBJ1-1; D perhaps matches TRBD1 (5 bases). Germline CDR1 reads PRHDT; CDR2 reads FYEKMQ (reference sequence). The length of the CDR3 is 15 residues. Between the trimmed V and J ends, which lost 5 bases and 0 bases, there was a span of 13 bases. The CDR3 nucleotides are TGTGCCAGCAGCCTTAATGACAGATTGAACACTGAAGCTTTCTTT. As protein: CASSLNDRLNTEAFF.

The V call is TRBV28, the J call TRBJ1-2; a possible D gene is TRBD1 (5 bases). CDR1 is MDHEN, CDR2 SYDVKM, per germline. The CDR3 is 16 amino acids. V was shortened by 3 bases and J by 8 bases, with 22 bases between the two germline ends. DNA of the CDR3: TGTGCCAGCAGTTTTTGGGTCGGACCCTTGAAGGGGGGCTACACCTTC. Protein product: CASSFWVGPLKGGYTF.

The gene calls are TRBV5-1 and TRBJ2-4, with a weak D call TRBD1 (6 bases). CDR3 length: 16 amino acids. Germline CDR1 is SGHRS and CDR2 is YFSETQ. Deletions cut 0 bases from V and 1 base from J, with 11 bases between. The CDR3 bases are TGCGCCAGCAGCTTGGACAGGGTAGGGGCCAAAAACATTCAGTACTTC. It yields the protein CASSLDRVGAKNIQYF.

This chain joins TRBV18 and TRBJ1-2, with D possibly TRBD1 on 5 matching bases. Germline CDR1 reads KGHSH; CDR2 reads LQKENI. The CDR3 length is 14 residues. Trimming shortened V by 2 bases and J by 4 bases, and 11 bases separated the two germline ends. The CDR3: CASSPATDIYGYTF. The CDR3 DNA reads TGTGCCAGCTCACCAGCGACAGACATCTATGGCTACACCTTC. The entire variable domain, with the rest obtained from reference TRBV18 and TRBJ1-2, is as follows: NAGVMQNPRHLVRRRGQEARLRCSPMKGHSHVYWYRQLPEEGLKFMVYLQKENIIDESGMPKERFSAEFPKEGPSILRIQQVVRGDSAAYFCASSPATDIYGYTFGSGTRLTVV.

The genes are TRBV7-9 and TRBJ2-5; D may be TRBD2 (6 bases). V gave up 4 bases and J gave up 4 bases, with 10 bases separating them. This CDR3 is 13 amino acids long. CDR1 and CDR2 from the germline V gene are SEHNR and FQNEAQ (reference sequence). Here the CDR3 DNA reads TGTGCCAGCAGCTACCCCGGGGGAGAGACCCAGTACTTC. Its translation: CASSYPGGETQYF.

The V gene is TRBV6-1, the J gene TRBJ1-3, with D possibly TRBD1 on 5 matching bases. This CDR3 spans 14 amino acids. Trimming took off 2 bases at V and 4 bases at J, with 9 bases between the two ends. CDR1 is MNHNS and CDR2 is SASEGT in the germline V gene. In DNA, the CDR3 is TGTGCCAGCAGTGAATGGGCAGGGGGAAACACCATATATTTT. Protein: CASSEWAGGNTIYF.

This chain connects TRBV30 to TRBJ1-2, with a tentative D call TRBD1 (6 bases). CDR1 is GTSNPN, CDR2 SVGIG, per germline (reference sequence). V was shortened by 4 bases and J by 6 bases, with 24 bases between the two germline ends. CDR3 length: 16 amino acids. The CDR3 here is CAWTGPRGGGVNGYTF. The CDR3 DNA is TGTGCCTGGACCGGCCCCCGGGGGGGCGGGGTAAATGGCTACACCTTC.